Each of the 4 T cell receptor beta chains below was sequenced from the same sample in a study of shared clonotypes between healthy human individuals. Only in-frame clones appear in the TCRdb table, and some are missing; sequencing was by immunoSEQ multiplex PCR. Of about 1.1 million clones listed, 70% to 85% are singletons. The specimen sequenced was memory CD4+ T cells from PBMCs. As for subset: CD45RA-negative fraction. The receptor source for this set is a man between 18 and 35 years old in good health. Some clones in this sample may be carry-over from other donors' samples.

V and J are TRBV2 and TRBJ2-6; D is undetermined. With 3 bases removed from V and 0 bases from J, the gap between germline ends came to 12 bases. CDR1 is SNHLY, CDR2 FYNNEI, per germline. The CDR3 covers 17 residues. The CDR3 spells CASSDVTESSGANVLTF. In nucleotides, the CDR3 is TGTGCCAGCAGTGACGTAACCGAGAGCTCTGGGGCCAACGTCCTGACTTTC.

The chain combines TRBV7-9 with TRBJ1-1; TRBD1 matches at 10 bases. Losses at the gene ends were 6 bases for V and 11 bases for J; bases not matched to a gene: 9. The CDR3 has 13 residues. Germline V gene lookup returns CDR1 SEHNR and CDR2 FQNEAQ (reference sequence). CDR3 in DNA: TGTGCCAGCAGTTCCGGGACAGGGGCCACGGCTTTCTTT. Protein sequence: CASSSGTGATAFF.

This chain links TRBV6-5 with TRBJ1-5; no reliable D call. The CDR3 has 15 residues. The V gene lost 6 bases and the J gene lost 1 base, with 13 bases spanning the gap. Germline V CDR1 and CDR2: MNHEY, SVGAGI. The CDR3 is CASRPSSLSNQPQHF. Written as DNA, the CDR3 is TGTGCCAGCAGGCCCTCAAGCCTCAGCAATCAGCCCCAGCATTTT.

V gene TRBV28 combines with J gene TRBJ2-7, with D perhaps matching TRBD2 (5 bases). This CDR3 region has 10 residues. The V gene lost 6 bases and the J gene lost 9 bases, with 9 bases spanning the gap. Germline CDR1 MDHEN, CDR2 SYDVKM. DNA of the CDR3: TGTGCCAGCAGCTCGGGGATGCAGTACTTC. Translating gives CASSSGMQYF.